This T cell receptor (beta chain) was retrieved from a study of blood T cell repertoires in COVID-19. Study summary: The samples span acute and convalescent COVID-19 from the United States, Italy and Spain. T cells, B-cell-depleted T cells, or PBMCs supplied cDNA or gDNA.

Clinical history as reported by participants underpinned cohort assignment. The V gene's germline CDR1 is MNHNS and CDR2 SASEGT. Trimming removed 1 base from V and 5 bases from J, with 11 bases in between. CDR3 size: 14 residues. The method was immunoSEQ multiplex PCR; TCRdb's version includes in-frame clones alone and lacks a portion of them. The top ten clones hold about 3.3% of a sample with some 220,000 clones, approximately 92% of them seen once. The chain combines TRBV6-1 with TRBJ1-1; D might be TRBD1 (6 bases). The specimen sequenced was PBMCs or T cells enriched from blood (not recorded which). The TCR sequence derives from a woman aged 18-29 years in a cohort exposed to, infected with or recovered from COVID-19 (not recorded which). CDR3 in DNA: TGTGCCAGCAGTGAAGGCACCAGGGGTACTGAAGCTTTCTTT. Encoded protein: CASSEGTRGTEAFF.